The sample holds a few counts of the clone carrying this T cell receptor (beta chain). What it binds is unknown. From the 5' RACE reads, TCRdb called clonotypes with MiXCR, one entry per CDR3 protein. The sample has some 350,000 distinct CDR3 sequences, 4% seen once. The data were taken from a study of T cells after yellow fever vaccination. Looked up from germline, CDR1 is SGHDT and CDR2 is YYEEEE. This CDR3 region has 12 residues. V was trimmed by 4 bases and J by 2 bases, leaving 7 bases between them. General study points: The secondary response peaked faster, at day 5 versus 15, but was weaker. High-abundance clonotypes from the bulk population could contaminate FACS-sorted repertoires. Post-booster samples contained most primary-vaccination clones (about 96% CD4, around 88% CD8).

This chain links TRBV5-6 with TRBJ2-7; D is tentatively TRBD1 or TRBD2 (5 bases each). This clonotype was sampled from a man between 18 and 29 years old who received the YFV17D yellow fever vaccine. This specimen consisted of PBMCs, obtained 5 days after the yellow fever booster vaccination. The CDR3: CASSTGPYEQYF. Written as DNA, the CDR3 is TGTGCCAGCAGCACGGGACCCTACGAGCAGTACTTC.